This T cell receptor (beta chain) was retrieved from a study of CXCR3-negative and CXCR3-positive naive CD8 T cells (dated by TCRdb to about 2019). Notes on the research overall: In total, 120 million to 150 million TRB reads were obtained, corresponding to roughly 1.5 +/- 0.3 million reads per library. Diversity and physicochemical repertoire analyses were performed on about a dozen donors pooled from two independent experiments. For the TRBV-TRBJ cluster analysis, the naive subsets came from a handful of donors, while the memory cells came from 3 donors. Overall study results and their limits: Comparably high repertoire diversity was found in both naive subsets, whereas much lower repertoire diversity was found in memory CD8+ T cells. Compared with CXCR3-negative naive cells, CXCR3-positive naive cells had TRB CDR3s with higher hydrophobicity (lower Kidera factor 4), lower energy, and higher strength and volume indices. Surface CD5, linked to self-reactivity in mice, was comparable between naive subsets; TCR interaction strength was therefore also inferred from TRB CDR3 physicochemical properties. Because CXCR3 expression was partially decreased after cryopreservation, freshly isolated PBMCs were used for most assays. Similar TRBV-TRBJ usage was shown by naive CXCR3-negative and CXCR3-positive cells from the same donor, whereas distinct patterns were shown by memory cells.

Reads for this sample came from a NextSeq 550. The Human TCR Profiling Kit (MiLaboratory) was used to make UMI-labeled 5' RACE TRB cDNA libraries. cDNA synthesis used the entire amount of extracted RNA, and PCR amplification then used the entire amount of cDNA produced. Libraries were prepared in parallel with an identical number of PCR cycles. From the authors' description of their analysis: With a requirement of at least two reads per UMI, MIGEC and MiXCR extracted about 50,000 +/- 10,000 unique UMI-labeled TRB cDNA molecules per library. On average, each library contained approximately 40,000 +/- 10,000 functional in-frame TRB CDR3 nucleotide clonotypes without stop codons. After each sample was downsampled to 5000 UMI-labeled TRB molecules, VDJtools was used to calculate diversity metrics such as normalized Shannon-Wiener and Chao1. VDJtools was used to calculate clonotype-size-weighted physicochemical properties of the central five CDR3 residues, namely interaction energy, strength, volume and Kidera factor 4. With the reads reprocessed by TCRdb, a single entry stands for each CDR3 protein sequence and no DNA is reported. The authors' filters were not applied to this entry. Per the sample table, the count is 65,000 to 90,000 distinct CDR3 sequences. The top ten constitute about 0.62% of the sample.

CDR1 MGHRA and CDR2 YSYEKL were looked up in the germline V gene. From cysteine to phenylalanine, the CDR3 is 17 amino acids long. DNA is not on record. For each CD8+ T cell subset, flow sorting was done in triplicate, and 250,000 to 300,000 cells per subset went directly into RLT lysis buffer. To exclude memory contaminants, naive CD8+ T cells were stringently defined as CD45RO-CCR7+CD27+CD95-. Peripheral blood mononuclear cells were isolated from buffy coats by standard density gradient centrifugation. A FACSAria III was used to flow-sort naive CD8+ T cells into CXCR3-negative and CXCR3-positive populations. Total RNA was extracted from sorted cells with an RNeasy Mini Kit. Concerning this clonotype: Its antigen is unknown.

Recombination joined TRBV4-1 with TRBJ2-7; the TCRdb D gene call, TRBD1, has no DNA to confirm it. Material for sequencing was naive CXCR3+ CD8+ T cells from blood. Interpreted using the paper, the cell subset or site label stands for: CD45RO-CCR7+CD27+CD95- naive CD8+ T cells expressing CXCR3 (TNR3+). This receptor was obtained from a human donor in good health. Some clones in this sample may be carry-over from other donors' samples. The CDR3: CASSQQQTTGNAYEQYF.